A single sample is the source of the 24 T cell receptor beta chains below, sequenced in a study of T cells in Graves' hyperthyroidism and ophthalmopathy (dated 2019 in TCRdb). Libraries were constructed by multiplex PCR. Sequencing was performed on an Illumina HiSeq 2000. Amplification of TCR beta CDR3 regions was carried out from RNA transcripts. A first-round RT-PCR of the TCR CDR3 used the HTBI primer set with the Qiagen OneStep RT-PCR kit. The public reads were reprocessed in TCRdb via fastp at Q25 and MiXCR, keeping in-frame beta chains. Every entry covers one CDR3 protein and lists the most common genes and DNA from its rows. In this sample the table shows 700,000 to 950,000 distinct CDR3 sequences, 30% to 40% of which occur a single time. 30% to 40% of the sample goes to the ten largest clones. Source material: blood. All receptors come from a woman between 40 and 55 years old with Graves' hyperthyroidism.

This clonotype was seen repeatedly, ten times or more. The rearrangement uses TRBV12-3 or TRBV12-4 and TRBJ1-5, with 8 positions matching TRBD1. CDR3 length: 13 amino acids. The junction had 4 bases not matched to a gene; V was cut back by 5 bases and J by 7 bases. DNA for the CDR3: TGTGCCAGCAGTGGACAGGGCCAACAGCCCCAGCATTTT. Amino acid sequence: CASSGQGQQPQHF.

On this clonotype: Germline and junction disagree at one end, which may indicate a read error. The chain employs TRBV24-1 and TRBJ1-1; D possibly corresponds to TRBD1 (5 bases). Germline CDR1 reads KGHDR; CDR2 reads SFDVKD. The CDR3 has 23 amino acids. This CDR3 is CASSPEHLFGQGVITGVNTEAFF. CDR3 bases: TGTGCCAGCAGTCCAGAACATCTTTTCGGACAAGGGGTAATAACGGGAGTGAACACTGAAGCTTTCTTT.

With regard to this clonotype: The germline gene is not matched at one end of the junction; a read error may be the cause. The V call is TRBV11-2, the J call TRBJ1-1; weak D call: TRBD1 (5 bases). Germline CDR1 is SGHAT and CDR2 is FQNNGV. CDR3 size: 17 residues. CDR3 sequence (DNA): TGCGCCAGCAGCTTGGGCCGGGACTCATTTAAGAACACTGAAGCTTTCTTT. This sequence encodes CASSLGRDSFKNTEAFF.

As regards this clonotype: A much larger clone is a single base away; this may be a read error. V is TRBV7-9 and J is TRBJ1-1; D remains unclear. The germline V gene encodes CDR1 SEHNR and CDR2 FQNEAQ (reference sequence). This CDR3 has 14 residues. CDR3 coding DNA: TGTGCCAGCCAACGGACGGGTCTGAACACTGACGCTTTCTTT. Translation: CASQRTGLNTDAFF.

As regards this clonotype: A much larger clone lies a single base off, so this may be a read error. The chain links TRBV12-3 or TRBV12-4 to TRBJ1-2; D is unclear. Trimming pared 5 bases from V and 4 bases from J, leaving 17 bases between. This CDR3 has 15 amino acids. The CDR3 DNA reads as TGTGCCAGCAGTCCGTCCTTGTACCGGAGCTATGGCTACACCTTC. This translates into CASSPSLYRSYGYTF.

The chain carries TRBV6-5 and TRBJ1-4; D gene ambiguous. Germline CDR1 reads MNHEY; CDR2 reads SVGAGI. Trimming cost V 3 bases and J 7 bases, with 12 bases left between them. The CDR3 length is 14 residues. The CDR3 is CASSYYQASEKLFF. CDR3 nucleotides: TGTGCCAGCAGTTATTATCAGGCCTCTGAAAAACTGTTTTTT.

This clonotype was seen repeatedly, ten times or more. The rearrangement joins TRBV7-6 to TRBJ2-5, with a tentative D call TRBD1 (6 bases). The V end lost 1 base, the J end lost 5 bases, and 17 bases lay between the germline ends. Germline CDR1 and CDR2: SGHVS and FNYEAQ. This CDR3 is built from 16 residues. The DNA for the CDR3 is TGTGCCAGCAGCTTAGAAGTGTCAGGGGCTTGGGAGACCCAGTACTTC. It translates to CASSLEVSGAWETQYF.

V usage is TRBV5-6 and J usage is TRBJ1-2; D gene uncertain. This CDR3 comprises 14 residues. Germline loops: CDR1 SGHDT, CDR2 YYEEEE. Trimming left V 2 bases short and J 0 bases short, with 8 bases between. The CDR3 DNA follows: TGTGCCAGCAGCTTCGGGGTATCTAACTATGGCTACACCTTC. As protein: CASSFGVSNYGYTF.

Turning to this clonotype: A read error may account for a junction end that differs from germline. In nucleotides, the CDR3 is TGTGCCATCAGTGAAGGGGGCGAACAGCCCCAGCATTTT. It specifies CAISEGGEQPQHF. The chain couples TRBV6-5 to TRBJ1-5, with 7 nucleotides matching TRBD1. Germline values: CDR1 MNHEY, CDR2 SVGAGI. The CDR3 is made up of 13 amino acids.

In its sample, this clonotype was seen many times. This rearrangement joins TRBV10-3 to TRBJ2-7, with D tentatively TRBD1 (6 bases). The germline V gene has CDR1 ENHRY and CDR2 SYGVKD. The CDR3 covers 13 residues. Between the trimmed V and J ends, which lost 6 bases and 2 bases, there was a span of 11 bases. As DNA, the CDR3 is TGTGCCATCAGCCCGGACAGCGCCTACGAGCAGTACTTC. Protein sequence: CAISPDSAYEQYF.

This clonotype has a count of ten or more. This chain joins TRBV11-2 and TRBJ1-1; tentative D call: TRBD1 (6 bases). The germline V gene has CDR1 SGHAT and CDR2 FQNNGV. This CDR3 has 15 residues. Trimming removed 5 bases at V and 1 base at J, with 14 bases between. The CDR3 sequence is CASSVQGAGNTEAFF. The DNA of the CDR3 is TGTGCCAGCAGCGTACAGGGTGCTGGGAACACTGAAGCTTTCTTT.

This clonotype showed up many times. The gene calls are TRBV7-2 and TRBJ2-7, with D possibly TRBD1 on 6 matching bases. In germline, CDR1 is SGHTA, CDR2 FQGNSA. This CDR3 spans 15 amino acids. V lost 1 base and J 0 bases, leaving 10 bases between the germline ends. The CDR3 sequence is CASSLGGHLSYEQYF. As DNA, the CDR3 is TGTGCCAGCAGCTTAGGGGGACACCTCTCCTACGAGCAGTACTTC.

At least ten counts were recorded for this clonotype. V usage is TRBV24-1 and J usage is TRBJ1-5; D might be TRBD1 (6 bases). V was clipped by 6 bases and J by 2 bases, with 13 bases between them. The CDR3 extends over 15 amino acids. The germline V gene encodes CDR1 KGHDR and CDR2 SFDVKD. The CDR3 sequence: CATSLTGSGNQPQHF. CDR3 nucleotide sequence: TGTGCCACCAGTTTAACAGGGTCTGGCAATCAGCCCCAGCATTTT.

This clonotype was found many times. The chain carries TRBV2 and TRBJ1-1; no clear D gene. The CDR3 sequence is 14 residues long. Between the trimmed V and J ends, which lost 2 bases and 8 bases, there was a span of 15 bases. The germline CDR1 and CDR2 sequences are SNHLY and FYNNEI. As DNA, the CDR3 is TGTGCCAGCAGTGAATTGAGTCGGGCGGCGGAAGCTTTCTTT. The encoded protein is CASSELSRAAEAFF.

Regarding this clonotype: An end of the junction does not agree with germline; a read error may underlie this. The V gene is TRBV5-5, the J gene TRBJ1-2; a possible D gene is TRBD1 (5 bases). CDR3 size: 18 residues. Germline V gene sequence: CDR1 SGHKS, CDR2 YYEKEE (reference sequence). The CDR3 here is CASSQDTERGAGSYGYTF. CDR3 nucleotides: TGCGCCAGCAGCCAAGATACGGAGCGCGGGGCTGGGAGCTATGGCTACACCTTC.

Of note for this clonotype: At one boundary the junction diverges from the germline segment, which might be a read error. The chain couples TRBV10-3 to TRBJ2-2, with 11 bases lining up with TRBD2. The CDR3 length is 15 residues. CDR1 is ENHRY, CDR2 SYGVKD, per germline. The CDR3 region has the DNA TGTGCCAGCAGTGGGACTAGCGGAGGGTTCGGGGAGCTGTTTTTT. It specifies CASSGTSGGFGELFF.

This clonotype was picked up many times. The V and J genes are TRBV7-9 and TRBJ2-7, with TRBD1 matching over 9 bases. After removal of 5 bases from V and 5 bases from J, the junction contained 16 bases not matched to a gene. The CDR3 is made up of 17 amino acids. CDR1 is SEHNR, CDR2 FQNEAQ, per germline (reference sequence). DNA of the CDR3: TGTGCCAGCAGCAGTAGGACAGGGGATACCCTGGCACACGAGCAGTACTTC. This encodes CASSSRTGDTLAHEQYF.

The chain combines TRBV12-5 with TRBJ2-7; 9 bases align to TRBD1. V lost 4 bases to trimming and J lost 4 bases; unmatched junction nucleotides: 8. The germline CDR1 and CDR2 sequences are LGHNT and FRNRAP. This CDR3 contains 15 residues. The CDR3 coding sequence is TGTGCTAGTGGTTCGGGACAGGGAACCCTTTACGAGCAGTACTTC. It codes for CASGSGQGTLYEQYF.

Of note for this clonotype: Germline and junction disagree at one end, which may indicate a read error. CDR3 protein: CAWSQNMNTEAFF. The CDR3 DNA follows: TGTGCCTGGTCCCAGAACATGAACACTGAAGCTTTCTTT. This chain uses TRBV29-1 with TRBJ1-1; D call uncertain. This CDR3 has 13 residues. The germline gives CDR1 SQVTM, CDR2 ANQGSEA.

This chain uses TRBV6-1 with TRBJ1-1; no clear D gene. The V and J ends lost 7 bases and 7 bases respectively, with 10 bases between them. Per the germline V gene, CDR1 is MNHNS and CDR2 is SASEGT. The CDR3 is 11 residues long. As DNA, the CDR3 is TGTGCCAGCAACGCCGGTAGTGAAGCTTTCTTT. Protein sequence: CASNAGSEAFF.

Remarks on this clonotype: A junction end diverges from the germline sequence, so it may reflect a read error. The genes are TRBV7-2 and TRBJ2-7; D perhaps matches TRBD1 (6 bases). The CDR3 covers 15 residues. From germline, CDR1 is SGHTA and CDR2 FQGNSA. In DNA form, the CDR3 reads TGCGCCAGCAGCCAAGAAGGTACAGGGTTTTACGAGCAGTACTTC. Residues: CASSQEGTGFYEQYF.

The gene calls are TRBV15 and TRBJ1-2, with D possibly TRBD1 on 6 matching bases. Germline CDR1 and CDR2: LNHNV and YYDKDF (reference sequence). V gave up 0 bases and J gave up 6 bases, with 17 bases separating them. The CDR3 extends over 16 amino acids. CDR3 nucleotides: TGTGCCACCAGCAGAGATCGGTGGGGGCCCTACAATGGCTACACCTTC. Translation: CATSRDRWGPYNGYTF.

This clonotype was observed a handful of times. This rearrangement joins TRBV7-3 to TRBJ1-1; D not certain. From germline, CDR1 is SGHTA and CDR2 FQGTGA. Between the trimmed V and J ends, which lost 5 bases and 5 bases, there was a span of 24 bases. CDR3 length equals 17 residues. In DNA form, the CDR3 reads TGTGCCAGCAGCCCCGGCTTCCGGGTCACCCGCGGGACTGAAGCTTTCTTT. It encodes CASSPGFRVTRGTEAFF.

This clonotype was seen a handful of times. The rearrangement joins TRBV14 to TRBJ1-4; D possibly corresponds to TRBD1 (6 bases). Germline CDR1 SGHDN, CDR2 FVKESK. This CDR3 has 13 amino acids. Trimming left V 3 bases short and J 5 bases short, with 7 bases between. CDR3: CASSQGQNEKLFF. The CDR3 DNA sequence: TGTGCCAGCAGCCAGGGACAAAATGAAAAACTGTTTTTT.